The next 20 T cell receptor beta chains were all read from a single sample in a study of T cells in Graves' hyperthyroidism and ophthalmopathy. Regions amplified from RNA transcripts were the TCR beta CDR3 regions. The TCR CDR3 first-round RT-PCR relied on the HTBI primer set. TCRdb reanalysed the multiplex PCR reads using MiXCR and keeps one entry per CDR3 protein. The sample lists some 570,000 distinct CDR3 sequences, approximately 15% occurring once. Sequenced input: blood. The source is a woman under 30 with Graves' ophthalmopathy.

As for this clonotype: A read error may explain this, as a much larger clone is one base away. V and J are TRBV6-1 and TRBJ2-2; D is undetermined. The CDR3 length is 13 residues. The V gene's germline CDR1 is MNHNS and CDR2 SASEGT. The CDR3 nucleotides are TGTGCCACTTCCTTTCCGAACGCCGGGGAGCTGTTTTTT. It specifies CATSFPNAGELFF.

V and J are TRBV7-9 and TRBJ1-4; D perhaps matches TRBD1 (5 bases). Germline V gene sequence: CDR1 SEHNR, CDR2 FQNEAQ (reference sequence). Trimming shortened V by 3 bases and J by 7 bases, and 12 bases separated the two germline ends. The CDR3 is made up of 14 amino acids. CDR3 sequence (DNA): TGTGCCAGCAGCTTGACAGATTGGAGTGAAAAACTGTTTTTT. Its translation: CASSLTDWSEKLFF.

This chain connects TRBV7-3 to TRBJ2-2; no clear D gene. Trimming removed 3 bases from V and 6 bases from J, with 11 bases in between. The length of the CDR3 is 14 residues. The germline V gene encodes CDR1 SGHTA and CDR2 FQGTGA. CDR3 protein: CASSFSISAGELFF. The CDR3 coding sequence is TGTGCCAGCAGCTTCAGTATCTCGGCCGGGGAGCTGTTTTTT.

The chain has TRBV6-1 and TRBJ2-7; tentative D call: TRBD1 (5 bases). The ends were cut back, 2 bases at V and 3 bases at J, with 17 bases in the middle. This CDR3 region has 16 residues. CDR1 is MNHNS and CDR2 is SASEGT in the germline V gene. The CDR3 here is CASSETWGRVGYEQYF. The CDR3 DNA reads TGTGCCAGCAGTGAAACTTGGGGCAGGGTAGGCTACGAGCAGTACTTC.

This clonotype was counted many times. The V gene is TRBV6-5, the J gene TRBJ2-4, with TRBD2 matching 10 bases. With 0 bases clipped from V and 0 bases from J, the junction kept 2 bases outside the gene matches. Germline V gene sequence: CDR1 MNHEY, CDR2 SVGAGI. This CDR3 region has 17 residues. CDR3 amino acids: CASSYSLAGLAKNIQYF. Written as DNA, the CDR3 is TGTGCCAGCAGTTACTCACTAGCGGGACTAGCCAAAAACATTCAGTACTTC.

The table lists this clonotype with many counts. The rearrangement joins TRBV7-6 to TRBJ2-7, with a tentative D call TRBD2 (5 bases). The germline gives CDR1 SGHVS, CDR2 FNYEAQ. This CDR3 has 13 amino acids. Trimming left V 0 bases short and J 5 bases short, with 8 bases between. The CDR3 loop is CASSLAPSHEQYF. The DNA of the CDR3 is TGTGCCAGCAGCTTAGCGCCTAGCCACGAGCAGTACTTC.

This clonotype was detected ten times or more. The chain uses TRBV11-1 and TRBJ2-7; 15 nucleotides match TRBD2. The V segment lost 5 bases and the J segment 4 bases; nucleotides outside the gene matches: 3. Germline lookup yields CDR1 SGHAT and CDR2 FQDESV (reference sequence). CDR3 length: 15 residues. CDR3 sequence reads: CASSPGTSGRYEQYF. CDR3 nucleotide sequence: TGTGCCAGCAGCCCAGGGACTAGCGGGAGGTACGAGCAGTACTTC.

This clonotype was seen more than once but under ten times. The CDR3 here is CASSLQQGSYGYTF. Written as DNA, the CDR3 is TGTGCCAGCAGCCTACAACAGGGTAGCTATGGCTACACCTTC. V usage is TRBV5-4 and J usage is TRBJ1-2; maybe TRBD1 (6 bases). Germline V gene sequence: CDR1 SGHNT, CDR2 YYREEE (reference sequence). The CDR3 has 14 amino acids. Trimming took 4 bases from V and 4 from J, leaving 14 bases between them.

The V and J genes are TRBV18 and TRBJ1-5; 8 positions agree with TRBD1. J gave up 11 bases and V 2 bases, and 8 bases lay outside the gene matches. Germline CDR1 is KGHSH and CDR2 is LQKENI. CDR3 length: 14 residues. CDR3 sequence (DNA): TGTGCCAGCTCACCAAGGGACAGGTCCCCTGCCCAGCATTTT. Residues: CASSPRDRSPAQHF.

CDR3 nucleotide sequence: TGTGCCATCAGTGACCCTTCCGGGACAGTGCCCTACGAGCAGTACTTC. This encodes CAISDPSGTVPYEQYF. The rearrangement joins TRBV10-3 to TRBJ2-7, with TRBD1 identical over 7 bases. J was trimmed by 2 bases and V by 3 bases; bases with no gene match: 10. Germline V gene sequence: CDR1 ENHRY, CDR2 SYGVKD. The CDR3 spans 16 residues.

This chain links TRBV6-2 or TRBV6-3 with TRBJ1-5; D is uncertain. The V end was cut by 6 bases, the J end by 9 bases, with 15 bases between. Per germline, CDR1 MNHEY and CDR2 SVGEGT. The length of the CDR3 is 13 residues. The CDR3 coding sequence is TGTGCCAGCAGCGTCGACTGGGCATGGCCCCAGCATTTT. Protein sequence: CASSVDWAWPQHF.

There are many counts of this clonotype. The rearrangement joins TRBV28 to TRBJ2-5; 9 bases align to TRBD2. In germline, CDR1 is MDHEN, CDR2 SYDVKM. This CDR3 contains 16 residues. V lost 7 bases, J lost 4 bases, and 13 bases stayed unmatched. The CDR3 DNA follows: TGTGCCAGCAACCCCCTTGGGCGGGAGGGCCGAGAGACCCAGTACTTC. Its protein product is CASNPLGREGRETQYF.

This clonotype appeared many times. The chain couples TRBV20-1 to TRBJ1-1; 9 bases line up with TRBD1. V lost 5 bases and J lost 7; bases outside the gene matches: 14. CDR3 size: 15 residues. The V gene's germline CDR1 is DFQATT and CDR2 SNEGSKA (reference sequence). CDR3: CSAFTGTGPIGEAFF. The CDR3, as DNA: TGCAGTGCTTTCACAGGGACAGGGCCGATCGGTGAAGCTTTCTTT.

This rearrangement joins TRBV4-1 to TRBJ1-6; 8 bases line up with TRBD1. Germline CDR1 MGHRA, CDR2 YSYEKL. The CDR3 extends over 16 amino acids. Germline trimming cut 4 bases from V and 7 bases from J; bases unmatched to any gene: 9. CDR3 DNA: TGCGCCAGCAGCCCCTTGGACAGGGTTAGCAATTCACCCCTCCACTTT. It translates to CASSPLDRVSNSPLHF.

This clonotype was seen repeatedly, ten times or more. The rearrangement uses TRBV24-1 and TRBJ2-1, with TRBD2 identical over 11 bases. Germline lookup yields CDR1 KGHDR and CDR2 SFDVKD. The junction had 8 bases not matched to a gene; V was cut back by 1 base and J by 7 bases. The CDR3 loop spans 17 amino acids. The CDR3 protein is CATSDFGGGTSGNEQFF. CDR3 nucleotide sequence: TGTGCCACCAGTGATTTCGGGGGGGGGACTAGCGGTAATGAGCAGTTCTTC.

There are many counts of this clonotype. A read error may produce the germline difference seen at one junction end. This chain joins TRBV10-3 and TRBJ2-3; D may match TRBD1 or TRBD2 (5 bases each). This CDR3 has 10 residues. Germline-derived CDR1 and CDR2 are ENHRY and SYGVKD. The CDR3 bases are TGCGGGACGGGCACAGATACGCAGTATTTT. Residues: CGTGTDTQYF.

In this sample, this clonotype turned up a few times. The chain couples TRBV10-3 to TRBJ2-1, with D perhaps TRBD1 or TRBD2 (5 bases each). The CDR3 totals 13 residues. V lost 3 bases and J 10 bases, leaving 13 bases between the germline ends. CDR1 is ENHRY and CDR2 is SYGVKD in the germline V gene. DNA of the CDR3: TGTGCCATCAGTGATGGGACGGCTGGGGAGCAGTTCTTC. This encodes CAISDGTAGEQFF.

The chain carries TRBV4-1 and TRBJ2-5, with 8 bases matching TRBD2. Per germline, CDR1 MGHRA and CDR2 YSYEKL. The V gene end was trimmed by 4 bases and the J gene end by 2 bases; junction bases not matched to a gene: 9. CDR3 length equals 16 residues. CDR3 residues: CASSLPGLVTQETQYF. In nucleotides, the CDR3 is TGCGCCAGCAGCCTTCCGGGACTAGTCACACAAGAGACCCAGTACTTC.

Here the CDR3 reads CASTPFRGREKLFF. The CDR3, as DNA: TGTGCCAGCACCCCCTTCAGGGGGCGGGAAAAACTGTTTTTT. The chain has TRBV12-3 or TRBV12-4 and TRBJ1-4, with 8 positions matching TRBD1. V lost 7 bases, J lost 8 bases, and 9 bases stayed unmatched. The CDR3 runs to 14 residues.

This clonotype was recorded at least ten times. The chain employs TRBV6-1 and TRBJ1-1, with 10 bases lining up with TRBD1. The CDR3 loop spans 17 amino acids. The trim removed 2 bases at V and 5 bases at J, leaving 11 bases unmatched. Germline lookup yields CDR1 MNHNS and CDR2 SASEGT. CDR3 sequence (DNA): TGTGCCAGCAGTGAACTGGGGACAGGGGTTTGGGGGACTGAAGCTTTCTTT. Protein product: CASSELGTGVWGTEAFF.